This passage covers 2 T cell receptor beta chains from one sample sequenced in a study of Tregs in tolerant kidney transplant recipients. Measured with immunoSEQ multiplex PCR; TCRdb has only the in-frame clones, and not every one. Here the sample spans tens of thousands of clones, less than 90% being singletons. The specimen sequenced was CD4+ T cells from blood. These receptor sequences come from a human donor in good health.

This clone showed up just once. A read error may account for a junction end that differs from germline. The same CDR3 also results from other DNA sequences found in this sample. This chain links TRBV27 with TRBJ2-7, with D perhaps TRBD2 (5 bases). The CDR3 contains 16 residues. Germline CDR1 reads MNHEY; CDR2 reads SMNVEV (reference sequence). CDR3 sequence: CASSRLSAHSSYEQYF. DNA of the CDR3: TGCGCCAGCAGTCGACTTAGCGCTCATAGCTCCTACGAGCAGTACTTC.

The chain uses TRBV27 and TRBJ1-5; D gene ambiguous. Trimming shortened V by 5 bases and J by 5 bases, and 7 bases separated the two germline ends. This CDR3 has 12 residues. Germline CDR1 MNHEY, CDR2 SMNVEV (reference sequence). In DNA form, the CDR3 reads TGTGCCAGCAGTGCCCGGGATCAGCCCCAGCATTTT. Protein product: CASSARDQPQHF.